The 22 T cell receptor beta chains below come from one sample, sequenced in a study of blood T cell repertoires in COVID-19. Sequenced by immunoSEQ multiplex PCR; TCRdb stores in-frame clones only, minus some. The profile shows 85,000 to 130,000 clones, roughly 80% of them singletons. The sequencing sample was made of peripheral blood. The receptors come from a man in his 60s with acute or convalescent COVID-19.

The V gene is TRBV28, the J gene TRBJ2-3, with 11 positions matching TRBD2. V dropped 6 bases and J dropped 5; count of bases not matched to a gene: 10. Germline lookup yields CDR1 MDHEN and CDR2 SYDVKM. The CDR3 has 16 amino acids. The CDR3 nucleotides are TGTGCCAGCAGGGATACTAGCGGGAGTGGTATAGATACGCAGTATTTT. As protein: CASRDTSGSGIDTQYF.

This clone turned up a few times. Here the CDR3 reads CASSPVQGPPQHF. The CDR3 nucleotides are TGTGCCAGCTCACCCGTACAGGGTCCGCCCCAGCATTTT. The rearrangement joins TRBV18 to TRBJ1-5, with D possibly TRBD1 on 6 matching bases. V gave up 3 bases and J gave up 9 bases, with 12 bases separating them. Germline values: CDR1 KGHSH, CDR2 LQKENI. CDR3 size: 13 residues.

The chain employs TRBV28 and TRBJ1-2; TRBD1 is a possible D gene (5 bases). V lost 5 bases to trimming and J lost 8 bases, with 24 bases between them. This CDR3 has 16 residues. Germline CDR1 is MDHEN and CDR2 is SYDVKM. The CDR3 nucleotides are TGTGCCAGCAGTCCACTTTTTTTTAGGGGTGCGTACGGCTACACCTTC. Amino acid sequence: CASSPLFFRGAYGYTF.

The V gene is TRBV27, the J gene TRBJ1-1; D not resolved. CDR1 is MNHEY, CDR2 SMNVEV, per germline (reference sequence). CDR3 length: 14 residues. V was trimmed by 5 bases and J by 4 bases, leaving 14 bases between them. CDR3 residues: CASSPRWGGTEAFF. CDR3 DNA: TGTGCCAGCAGTCCAAGGTGGGGAGGCACTGAAGCTTTCTTT.

This clone was recorded at least ten times. V usage is TRBV6-2 or TRBV6-3 and J usage is TRBJ2-7; 9 nucleotides line up with TRBD2. The CDR3 runs 15 residues. Losses at the gene ends were 4 bases for V and 4 bases for J; bases not matched to a gene: 8. The germline gives CDR1 MNHEY, CDR2 SVGEGT. The DNA of the CDR3 is TGTGCCAGCAGTTTCCGTGGTAGCGGGAGTTACGAGCAGTACGTC. It is translated as CASSFRGSGSYEQYV.

The chain recombines TRBV2 with TRBJ2-5; 8 bases are shared with TRBD2. V shed 4 bases and J 13 bases; nucleotides not matched to a gene: 14. The germline V gene encodes CDR1 SNHLY and CDR2 FYNNEI. The CDR3 contains 14 residues. This CDR3 reads CASSGGRGGTSWYF. The CDR3 DNA follows: TGTGCCAGCAGTGGGGGGCGCGGGGGGACTTCATGGTACTTC.

The gene calls are TRBV18 and TRBJ1-5, with 7 bases identical to TRBD1. The CDR3 sequence is 16 residues long. CDR1 and CDR2 from the germline V gene are KGHSH and LQKENI. The trim removed 4 bases at V and 1 base at J, leaving 7 bases unmatched. CDR3 sequence reads: CASSRGQRGSNQPQHF. In nucleotides, the CDR3 is TGTGCCAGCTCACGGGGACAGAGAGGGAGCAATCAGCCCCAGCATTTT.

The V call is TRBV11-3, the J call TRBJ2-1; D is perhaps TRBD2 (5 bases). The CDR3 runs to 13 residues. The V end was cut by 5 bases, the J end by 6 bases, with 11 bases between. Germline V gene sequence: CDR1 SGHNT, CDR2 YENEEA. Here the CDR3 reads CASSRSGLNEQFF. CDR3 sequence (DNA): TGTGCCAGCAGCCGCAGCGGACTCAATGAGCAGTTCTTC.

This sequence joins TRBV28 and TRBJ1-5, with D tentatively TRBD1 (6 bases). The CDR3 spans 15 residues. V lost 7 bases and J 1 base, leaving 14 bases between the germline ends. In germline, CDR1 is MDHEN, CDR2 SYDVKM. The CDR3 spells CASTLWGRSNQPQHF. CDR3 coding DNA: TGTGCCAGCACCTTATGGGGGCGCAGCAATCAGCCCCAGCATTTT.

The J gene is TRBJ2-3, the V gene TRBV7-9, with TRBD2 identical over 12 bases. Germline lookup yields CDR1 SEHNR and CDR2 FQNEAQ (reference sequence). The CDR3 length is 16 residues. The V and J ends lost 6 bases and 6 bases, in that order; junction bases with no gene match: 10. The CDR3 DNA is TGTGCCAGCAGAGGCCTGACTAGCGGGAGTATGGATACGCAGTATTTT. Protein product: CASRGLTSGSMDTQYF.

The CDR3 spells CAIRATGGGEQYF. DNA of the CDR3: TGTGCCATCAGGGCGACAGGTGGGGGAGAGCAGTACTTC. The chain recombines TRBV10-3 with TRBJ2-7; the D gene is possibly TRBD1 (6 bases). The germline V gene encodes CDR1 ENHRY and CDR2 SYGVKD. The CDR3 spans 13 residues. V lost 6 bases to trimming and J lost 7 bases, with 16 bases between them.

V and J are TRBV20-1 and TRBJ2-1, with D hard to call. Looked up from germline, CDR1 is DFQATT and CDR2 is SNEGSKA (reference sequence). Trimming pared 3 bases from V and 5 bases from J, leaving 8 bases between. CDR3 size: 12 residues. The CDR3: CSASSLNNEQFF. The CDR3 DNA is TGCAGTGCTAGTAGTCTAAACAATGAGCAGTTCTTC.

Points on this clone: One end of the junction fails to match germline, which may point to a read error. The chain recombines TRBV12-3 or TRBV12-4 with TRBJ2-1, with 7 bases identical to TRBD2. The CDR3 has 12 amino acids. This CDR3 reads CASSLLGGRGVF. CDR3 nucleotide sequence: TGTGCCAGCAGTCTTCTGGGGGGGAGGGGAGTCTTC.

This clone was seen a single time. The chain combines TRBV28 with TRBJ2-1; 8 nucleotides align to TRBD1. Germline V gene data show CDR1 as MDHEN and CDR2 as SYDVKM. J was trimmed by 7 bases and V by 2 bases; bases with no gene match: 16. The CDR3 is made up of 18 amino acids. CDR3 sequence (DNA): TGTGCCAGCAGTTTACCGCAGGGGGCCGCCCCAGGAGGTAATGAGCAGTTCTTC. This encodes CASSLPQGAAPGGNEQFF.

The CDR3 DNA sequence: TGTGCCAGCGGACCCAGGGAAGGTGAAAAACTGTTTTTT. Translation: CASGPREGEKLFF. The rearrangement links TRBV7-9 to TRBJ1-4, with D perhaps TRBD1 (5 bases). CDR1 is SEHNR, CDR2 FQNEAQ, per germline (reference sequence). V lost 8 bases, J lost 7 bases, and 14 bases lay in between. The CDR3 extends over 13 amino acids.

V gene TRBV29-1 combines with J gene TRBJ1-3, with 8 bases aligning to TRBD1. CDR1 SQVTM and CDR2 ANQGSEA come from the germline V gene. This CDR3 contains 13 residues. Germline trimming cut 7 bases from V and 0 bases from J; bases unmatched to any gene: 2. The CDR3 nucleotides are TGCAGCGGTGGGACAGGCTCTGGAAACACCATATATTTT. Translation gives CSGGTGSGNTIYF.

The chain carries TRBV5-1 and TRBJ2-1, with D possibly being TRBD2 (6 bases). The CDR3 contains 14 residues. The V end was cut by 4 bases, the J end by 4 bases, with 12 bases between. Germline CDR1 SGHRS, CDR2 YFSETQ. The CDR3 sequence is CASSPDGGYNEQFF. Written as DNA, the CDR3 is TGCGCCAGCAGCCCGGACGGAGGGTACAATGAGCAGTTCTTC.

The chain is built from TRBV6-5 and TRBJ1-2, with D perhaps TRBD1 (5 bases). The V end lost 10 bases, the J end lost 6 bases, and 15 bases lay between the germline ends. In germline, CDR1 is MNHEY, CDR2 SVGAGI. CDR3 size: 12 residues. The chain's CDR3 is CATRKGNDGYTF. The CDR3, as DNA: TGTGCCACCAGAAAGGGGAACGATGGCTACACCTTC.

This sequence joins TRBV5-5 and TRBJ1-4; possible D gene TRBD1, 5 bases. Germline CDR1 is SGHKS and CDR2 is YYEKEE (reference sequence). V was pared by 3 bases and J by 5 bases, with 17 bases between. CDR3 length equals 16 residues. CDR3 nucleotides: TGTGCCAGCAGCTCCCTCGGAGGGGCCCTGAATGAAAAACTGTTTTTT. Translated: CASSSLGGALNEKLFF. Full variable domain (remainder filled in from reference TRBV5-5 and TRBJ1-4): DAGVTQSPTHLIKTRGQQVTLRCSPISGHKSVSWYQQVLGQGPQFIFQYYEKEERGRGNFPDRFSARQFPNYSSELNVNALLLGDSALYLCASSSLGGALNEKLFFGSGTQLSVL.

V is TRBV5-1 and J is TRBJ2-2; no reliable D call. Germline loops: CDR1 SGHRS, CDR2 YFSETQ. Trimming pared 4 bases from V and 6 bases from J, leaving 13 bases between. This CDR3 has 14 residues. The CDR3 sequence is CASSLNSISGELFF. The CDR3 DNA sequence: TGCGCCAGCAGCCTCAATTCTATCTCCGGGGAGCTGTTTTTT.

This sequence joins TRBV15 and TRBJ2-1, with 11 bases that match TRBD2. This CDR3 comprises 15 residues. Germline-derived CDR1 and CDR2 are LNHNV and YYDKDF (reference sequence). J gave up 9 bases and V 4 bases, and 8 bases lay outside the gene matches. For the CDR3, the DNA is TGTGCCACCAGCAACATAGCGGGAGGGCCGTTTGAGCAGTTCTTC. Translation: CATSNIAGGPFEQFF.

The chain is built from TRBV28 and TRBJ1-2, with a possible D match to TRBD1 (5 bases). Germline assignment: CDR1 MDHEN and CDR2 SYDVKM. The V gene lost 7 bases and the J gene lost 8 bases, with 14 bases spanning the gap. The CDR3 has 12 amino acids. CDR3 sequence: CASMPRDEGYTF. Written as DNA, the CDR3 is TGTGCCAGCATGCCCAGGGATGAGGGCTACACCTTC.